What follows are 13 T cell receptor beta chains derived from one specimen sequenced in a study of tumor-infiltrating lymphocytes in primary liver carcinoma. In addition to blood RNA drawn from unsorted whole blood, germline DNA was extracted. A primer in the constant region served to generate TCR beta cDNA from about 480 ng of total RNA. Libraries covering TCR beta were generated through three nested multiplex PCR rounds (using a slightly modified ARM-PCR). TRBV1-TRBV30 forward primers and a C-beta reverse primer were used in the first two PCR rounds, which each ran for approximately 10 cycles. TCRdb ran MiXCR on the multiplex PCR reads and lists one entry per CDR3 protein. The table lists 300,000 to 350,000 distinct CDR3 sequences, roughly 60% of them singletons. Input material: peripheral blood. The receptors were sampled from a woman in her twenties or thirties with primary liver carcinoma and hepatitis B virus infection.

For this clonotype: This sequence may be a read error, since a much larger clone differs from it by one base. The CDR3 DNA reads TGCAGCGTTGCGGGAGGGGACACTGAAGCTATCTTT. It encodes CSVAGGDTEAIF. The chain carries TRBV29-1 and TRBJ1-1; a possible D gene is TRBD1 (6 bases). CDR1 is SQVTM and CDR2 is ANQGSEA in the germline V gene. The CDR3 is 12 amino acids. Looking up the rest from reference TRBV29-1 and TRBJ1-1 gives the full variable domain: SAVISQKPSRDICQRGTSLTIQCQVDSQVTMMFWYRQQPGQSLTLIATANQGSEATYESGFVIDKFPISRPNLTFSTLTVSNMSPEDSSIYLCSVAGGDTEAIFGQGTRLTVV.

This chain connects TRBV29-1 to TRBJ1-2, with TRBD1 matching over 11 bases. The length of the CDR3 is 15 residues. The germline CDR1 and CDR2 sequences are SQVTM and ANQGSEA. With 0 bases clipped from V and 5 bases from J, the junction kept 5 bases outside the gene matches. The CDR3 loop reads CSVEDGDRGKYGYTF. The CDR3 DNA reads TGCAGCGTTGAAGACGGGGACAGGGGGAAATATGGCTACACCTTC.

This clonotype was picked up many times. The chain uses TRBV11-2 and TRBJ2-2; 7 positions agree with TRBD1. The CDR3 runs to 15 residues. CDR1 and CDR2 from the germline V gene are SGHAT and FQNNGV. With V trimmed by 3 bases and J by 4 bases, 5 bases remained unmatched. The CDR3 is CASSFNRGGTGELFF. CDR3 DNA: TGTGCCAGCAGCTTTAACAGGGGTGGCACCGGGGAGCTGTTTTTT.

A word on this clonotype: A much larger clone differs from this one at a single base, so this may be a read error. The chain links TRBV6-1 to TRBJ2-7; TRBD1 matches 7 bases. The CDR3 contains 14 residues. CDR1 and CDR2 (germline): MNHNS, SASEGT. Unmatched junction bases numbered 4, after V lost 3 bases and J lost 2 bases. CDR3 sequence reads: CASSDEGGAYEQYF. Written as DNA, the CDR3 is TGTGCCAGCAGTGATGAAGGGGGCGCCTACGAGCAGTACTTC.

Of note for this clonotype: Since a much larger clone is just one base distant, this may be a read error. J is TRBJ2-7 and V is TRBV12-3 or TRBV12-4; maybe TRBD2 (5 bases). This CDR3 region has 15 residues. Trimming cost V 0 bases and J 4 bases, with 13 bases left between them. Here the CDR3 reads CASSLAGIGWYEQYF. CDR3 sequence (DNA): TGTGCCAGCAGTTTAGCCGGGATAGGGTGGTACGAGCAGTACTTC.

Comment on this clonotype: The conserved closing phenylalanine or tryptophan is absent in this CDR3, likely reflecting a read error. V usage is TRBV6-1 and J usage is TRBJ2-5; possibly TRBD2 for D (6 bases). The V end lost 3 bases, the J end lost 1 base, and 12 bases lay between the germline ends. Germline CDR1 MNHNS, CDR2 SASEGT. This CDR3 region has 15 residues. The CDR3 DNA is TGTGCCAGCAGTGACGGACTACTGGGCCAAGAGACCCAGTACCTC. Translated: CASSDGLLGQETQYL.

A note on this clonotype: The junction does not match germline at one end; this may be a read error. The CDR3 sequence is CASSDSSGRLAKNIQYF. The CDR3, as DNA: TGTGCCAGCAGTGACTCTAGCGGGAGGTTAGCCAAAAACATTCAGTACTTC. J is TRBJ2-4 and V is TRBV6-2 or TRBV6-3, with 11 bases identical to TRBD2. Germline-derived CDR1 and CDR2 are MNHEY and SVGEGT. The CDR3 spans 17 residues.

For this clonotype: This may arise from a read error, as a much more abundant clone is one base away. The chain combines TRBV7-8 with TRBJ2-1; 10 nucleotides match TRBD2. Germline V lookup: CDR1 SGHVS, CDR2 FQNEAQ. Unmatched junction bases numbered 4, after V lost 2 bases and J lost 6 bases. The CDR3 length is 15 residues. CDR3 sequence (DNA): TGTGCCAGCAGCTTAAGCAGCGGGAGGGTCAATGAGCAGTTCTTC. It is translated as CASSLSSGRVNEQFF.

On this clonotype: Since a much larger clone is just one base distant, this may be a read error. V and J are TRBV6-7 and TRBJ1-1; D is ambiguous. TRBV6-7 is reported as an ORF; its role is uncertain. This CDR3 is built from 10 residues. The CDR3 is CANENTKAFF. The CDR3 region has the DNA TGTGCCAACGAGAACACTAAAGCTTTCTTT.

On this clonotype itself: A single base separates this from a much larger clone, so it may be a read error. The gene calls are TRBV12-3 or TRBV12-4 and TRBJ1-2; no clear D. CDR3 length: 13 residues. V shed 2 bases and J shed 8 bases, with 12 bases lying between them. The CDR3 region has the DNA TGTGCCAGCAGTTTACTGGAGGAGGGAGGCTACACCTTC. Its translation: CASSLLEEGGYTF.

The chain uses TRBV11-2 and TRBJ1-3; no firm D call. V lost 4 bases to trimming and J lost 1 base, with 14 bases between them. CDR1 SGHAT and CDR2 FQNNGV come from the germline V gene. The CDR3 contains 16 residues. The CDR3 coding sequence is TGTGCCAGCAGCTGGCGTATGGTGGGATCTGGAAACACCATATATTTT. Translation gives CASSWRMVGSGNTIYF. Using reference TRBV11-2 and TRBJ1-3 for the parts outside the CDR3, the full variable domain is EAGVAQSPRYKIIEKRQSVAFWCNPISGHATLYWYQQILGQGPKLLIQFQNNGVVDDSQLPKDRFSAERLKGVDSTLKIQPAKLEDSAVYLCASSWRMVGSGNTIYFGEGSWLTVV.

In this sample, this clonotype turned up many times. This CDR3 reads CASRPLAGAYNEQFF. The CDR3 DNA reads TGTGCCAGCAGGCCCCTAGCGGGCGCCTACAATGAGCAGTTCTTC. V is TRBV11-3 and J is TRBJ2-1, with 8 bases fitting TRBD2. This CDR3 has 15 residues. Germline trimming cut 6 bases from V and 2 bases from J; bases unmatched to any gene: 6. CDR1 is SGHNT, CDR2 YENEEA, per germline.

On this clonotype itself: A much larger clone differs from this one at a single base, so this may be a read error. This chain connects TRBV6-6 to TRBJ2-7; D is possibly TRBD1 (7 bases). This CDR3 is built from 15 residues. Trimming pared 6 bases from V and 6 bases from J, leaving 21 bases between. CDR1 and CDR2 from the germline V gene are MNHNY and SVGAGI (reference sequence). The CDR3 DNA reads TGTGCCAGCAGCCAGAAGGCCAGGGGGGTCTGCGAGCAGTACTTC. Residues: CASSQKARGVCEQYF.